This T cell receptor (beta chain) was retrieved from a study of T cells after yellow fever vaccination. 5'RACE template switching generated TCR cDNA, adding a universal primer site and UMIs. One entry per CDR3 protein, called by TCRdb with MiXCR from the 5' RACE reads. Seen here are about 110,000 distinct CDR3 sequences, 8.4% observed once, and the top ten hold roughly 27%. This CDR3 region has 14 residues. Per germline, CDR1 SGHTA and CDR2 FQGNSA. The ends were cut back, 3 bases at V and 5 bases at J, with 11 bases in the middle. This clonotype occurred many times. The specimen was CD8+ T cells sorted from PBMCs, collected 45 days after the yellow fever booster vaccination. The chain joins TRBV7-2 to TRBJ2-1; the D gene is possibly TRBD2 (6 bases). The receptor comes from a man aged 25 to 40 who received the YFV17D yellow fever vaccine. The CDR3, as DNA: TGTGCCAGCAGCTTTAAGGGAGGCAACAATGAGCAGTTCTTC. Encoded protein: CASSFKGGNNEQFF.